This TCR beta chain stems from a study of T cell changes during pregnancy in multiple sclerosis. Data came from immunoSEQ multiplex PCR; TCRdb stores just in-frame clones and leaves some out. Here the sample spans about 92,000 clones, roughly 90% being singletons. The CDR3 runs 14 residues. Germline CDR1 reads SGHKS; CDR2 reads YYEKEE (reference sequence). Trimming removed 6 bases from V and 0 bases from J, with 13 bases in between. The chain has TRBV5-5 and TRBJ2-7; a possible D gene is TRBD2 (6 bases). The receptor's source is a female donor with multiple sclerosis, enrolled in a pregnancy study. The sequencing used peripheral blood, collected in the first trimester of pregnancy. The CDR3 region is CASILPGDSYEQYF. DNA for the CDR3: TGTGCCAGCATCCTTCCGGGGGACTCCTACGAGCAGTACTTC.